The 22 T cell receptor beta chains reported below all come from one sample, sequenced in a study of technical replicates of blood from a few donors. The assay was immunoSEQ multiplex PCR, and TCRdb's table has in-frame clones only and misses some. In the table there are under 85,000 clones, 93% of which are singletons. The specimen was T cells isolated from PBMCs. Source of these receptors: a human donor in good health.

V gene TRBV18 combines with J gene TRBJ2-7; 7 bases are a match to TRBD1. Trimming at V came to 5 bases and at J to 2 bases, leaving 9 bases not matched to a gene. The CDR3 totals 15 residues. In germline, CDR1 is KGHSH, CDR2 LQKENI. CDR3 sequence reads: CASSTTGRGAYEQYF. CDR3 nucleotide sequence: TGTGCCAGCTCAACGACAGGGAGAGGGGCCTACGAGCAGTACTTC.

The CDR3: CASSQSGGSYNSPLHF. The DNA of the CDR3 is TGTGCCAGCAGCCAGTCCGGGGGCTCCTATAATTCACCCCTCCACTTT. The gene calls are TRBV5-4 and TRBJ1-6; the D gene is possibly TRBD1 (5 bases). CDR1 is SGHNT, CDR2 YYREEE, per germline (reference sequence). This CDR3 region has 16 residues. V was shortened by 4 bases and J by 0 bases, with 11 bases between the two germline ends.

This sequence joins TRBV4-1 and TRBJ2-3; 9 bases fit TRBD1. Germline assignment: CDR1 MGHRA and CDR2 YSYEKL. The ends lost 2 bases at V and 4 bases at J; junction bases unmatched: 7. This CDR3 is built from 16 residues. CDR3 nucleotides: TGCGCCAGCAGCCAACCGGGACAGGGACGCGCAGATACGCAGTATTTT. It codes for CASSQPGQGRADTQYF.

The rearrangement joins TRBV9 to TRBJ2-1; D gene ambiguous. Germline V gives CDR1 SGDLS, CDR2 YYNGEE. This CDR3 comprises 12 residues. V dropped 0 bases and J dropped 8 bases, with 6 bases sitting between them. CDR3 DNA sequence: TGTGCCAGCAGCGTAGTGAACTATGAGCAGTTCTTC. This gives the protein CASSVVNYEQFF.

The chain links TRBV15 to TRBJ1-1; no reliable D call. The CDR3 covers 15 residues. CDR1 is LNHNV and CDR2 is YYDKDF in the germline V gene (reference sequence). Trimming took 0 bases from V and 2 from J, leaving 10 bases between them. CDR3 sequence: CATSRDGQRNTEAFF. The CDR3 nucleotides are TGTGCCACCAGCAGAGATGGGCAGAGAAACACTGAAGCTTTCTTT.

This chain links TRBV5-8 with TRBJ1-3, with D unclear. With 4 bases removed from V and 5 bases from J, the gap between germline ends came to 7 bases. The CDR3 covers 12 residues. In germline, CDR1 is SGHTS, CDR2 YDEGEE. The CDR3 sequence is CASSLLRNTIYF. CDR3 nucleotide sequence: TGTGCCAGCAGCCTGTTAAGAAACACCATATATTTT.

The chain employs TRBV29-1 and TRBJ2-3, with 10 bases aligning to TRBD2. The germline gives CDR1 SQVTM, CDR2 ANQGSEA. CDR3 length: 15 amino acids. Germline trimming cut 2 bases from V and 5 bases from J; bases unmatched to any gene: 7. The chain's CDR3 is CSVEPSGGAGDTQYF. CDR3 bases: TGCAGCGTTGAACCCAGCGGGGGGGCCGGAGATACGCAGTATTTT.

The chain combines TRBV4-1 with TRBJ2-1; 14 bases map to TRBD2. Germline V lookup: CDR1 MGHRA, CDR2 YSYEKL. Trimming removed 3 bases from V and 2 bases from J; junction bases left unmatched: 9. This CDR3 is built from 19 residues. The CDR3 loop is CASSQGLAGVPRPYNEQFF. Here the CDR3 DNA reads TGCGCCAGCAGCCAGGGACTAGCGGGAGTCCCACGACCCTACAATGAGCAGTTCTTC.

V is TRBV4-1 and J is TRBJ2-2; weak D call: TRBD2 (5 bases). This CDR3 region has 14 residues. Trimming took off 8 bases at V and 2 bases at J, with 12 bases between the two ends. Germline CDR1 is MGHRA and CDR2 is YSYEKL. As DNA, the CDR3 is TGCGCCAGCTCAAGGCTAGCTAACACCGGGGAGCTGTTTTTT. As protein: CASSRLANTGELFF.

V usage is TRBV19 and J usage is TRBJ2-5, with D possibly matching TRBD1 (5 bases). Germline loops: CDR1 LNHDA, CDR2 SQIVND (reference sequence). The CDR3 covers 13 residues. Trimming stripped 4 bases from V and 7 bases from J, with 13 bases between. CDR3 nucleotide sequence: TGTGCCAGTAGTACCGACAGTGAGCGGACCCAGTACTTC. Protein: CASSTDSERTQYF.

The chain combines TRBV18 with TRBJ1-3; TRBD1 agrees at 7 bases. The V segment lost 3 bases and the J segment 3 bases; nucleotides outside the gene matches: 2. Per germline, CDR1 KGHSH and CDR2 LQKENI. This CDR3 is built from 14 residues. The CDR3 DNA reads as TGTGCCAGCTCACCCGGGACAGATGGAAACACCATATATTTT. Translating it yields CASSPGTDGNTIYF.

This clone was recorded a few times. CDR3 region: CASSSPGHFTMNTEAFF. The DNA for the CDR3 is TGTGCCAGCAGCTCCCCGGGACATTTTACCATGAACACTGAAGCTTTCTTT. The rearrangement links TRBV5-6 to TRBJ1-1, with D possibly being TRBD1 (6 bases). Germline V gene lookup returns CDR1 SGHDT and CDR2 YYEEEE. Between the trimmed V and J ends, which lost 3 bases and 0 bases, there was a span of 18 bases. The CDR3 runs to 17 residues.

DNA for the CDR3: TGCGCCAGCAGCCAAGTGACAGGGGAGACGCAGTATTTT. Translating it yields CASSQVTGETQYF. The chain carries TRBV4-1 and TRBJ2-3; 8 bases fit TRBD1. The CDR3 loop spans 13 amino acids. In germline, CDR1 is MGHRA, CDR2 YSYEKL. Losses at the gene ends were 1 base for V and 9 bases for J; bases not matched to a gene: 3.

V gene TRBV7-6 combines with J gene TRBJ2-7; 7 nucleotides agree with TRBD1. V gave up 5 bases and J gave up 3 bases; unmatched junction bases: 7. Germline values: CDR1 SGHVS, CDR2 FNYEAQ. This CDR3 has 14 residues. As DNA, the CDR3 is TGTGCCAGCAGCCTACAAGGACAGGTCTACGAGCAGTACTTC. It specifies CASSLQGQVYEQYF.

The rearrangement links TRBV6-5 to TRBJ2-5; D is undetermined. The CDR3 sequence is 14 residues long. Per the germline V gene, CDR1 is MNHEY and CDR2 is SVGAGI. The V end was cut by 6 bases, the J end by 4 bases, with 15 bases between. The CDR3 sequence: CASSPPSGGETQYF. The CDR3 nucleotides are TGTGCCAGCAGCCCCCCTTCCGGCGGAGAGACCCAGTACTTC.

V is TRBV13 and J is TRBJ2-5; 10 bases align to TRBD2. CDR3 length: 16 residues. Per the germline V gene, CDR1 is PRHDT and CDR2 is FYEKMQ (reference sequence). V was clipped by 1 base and J by 2 bases; unmatched bases: 4. CDR3 protein: CASSLVASGRQETQYF. As DNA, the CDR3 is TGTGCCAGCAGCTTAGTGGCTAGCGGGAGACAAGAGACCCAGTACTTC.

The chain recombines TRBV5-6 with TRBJ1-6; weak D call: TRBD1 (6 bases). The germline CDR1 and CDR2 sequences are SGHDT and YYEEEE. V was cut by 5 bases and J by 3 bases, with 24 bases left in between. The length of the CDR3 is 19 residues. The CDR3 DNA sequence: TGTGCCAGCAGGCTTGCGGCCCTGGACAGCGTTTTCTATAATTCACCCCTCCACTTT. Translation gives CASRLAALDSVFYNSPLHF.

V usage is TRBV4-1 and J usage is TRBJ2-6; TRBD1 might be the D (6 bases). V gave up 0 bases and J gave up 3 bases, with 6 bases separating them. Germline CDR1 is MGHRA and CDR2 is YSYEKL. This CDR3 contains 15 residues. DNA for the CDR3: TGCGCCAGCAGCCAAGAAGGGGGTGGGGCCAACGTCCTGACTTTC. It translates to CASSQEGGGANVLTF.

This chain connects TRBV12-5 to TRBJ2-1; 10 nucleotides agree with TRBD2. Germline CDR1 and CDR2: LGHNT and FRNRAP. V lost 0 bases and J lost 4; bases outside the gene matches: 6. This CDR3 has 17 amino acids. CDR3 in amino acids: CASGLVLSGRGYNEQFF. The CDR3 nucleotides are TGTGCTAGTGGTTTGGTACTGAGCGGGAGGGGATACAATGAGCAGTTCTTC.

The CDR3 region has the DNA TGTGCCAGTAGTACCGGACAGGCGACCTCCTACGAGCAGTACTTC. Residues: CASSTGQATSYEQYF. The chain links TRBV19 to TRBJ2-7, with TRBD1 identical over 7 bases. The CDR3 length is 15 residues. J was trimmed by 0 bases and V by 4 bases; bases with no gene match: 6. Germline CDR1 is LNHDA and CDR2 is SQIVND (reference sequence).

In nucleotides, the CDR3 is TGCAGCGGAAACAGGGGTAGGTCCTACAATGAGCAGTTCTTC. This gives the protein CSGNRGRSYNEQFF. This sequence joins TRBV29-1 and TRBJ2-1, with 7 bases matching TRBD1. The CDR3 covers 14 residues. CDR1 and CDR2 (germline): SQVTM, ANQGSEA. Germline trimming cut 7 bases from V and 1 base from J; bases unmatched to any gene: 7.

The genes are TRBV9 and TRBJ2-1, with 7 bases matching TRBD2. Trimming at V came to 4 bases and at J to 13 bases, leaving 8 bases not matched to a gene. The length of the CDR3 is 12 residues. Germline CDR1 SGDLS, CDR2 YYNGEE. CDR3 amino acids: CASSLDTSAQFF. The CDR3 bases are TGTGCCAGCAGCTTAGATACTAGCGCACAGTTCTTC.